The clone carrying this TCR beta chain was seen a few times. The target antigen is unknown. The data were obtained in a study of T cells in Graves' hyperthyroidism and ophthalmopathy. Study-level points and caveats: Within blood appeared most thyroid clonotypes that had expanded above 0.001.

From RNA transcripts, TCR beta CDR3 regions were amplified. The HTBI primer set drove a first-round RT-PCR of the TCR CDR3. MiXCR, applied by TCRdb to the multiplex PCR reads, yields one record per CDR3 protein. The table has about 400,000 distinct CDR3 sequences, about 15% seen once. Germline V CDR1 and CDR2: MNHEY, SMNVEV (reference sequence). Trimming cost V 6 bases and J 4 bases; bases outside gene matches: 12. The CDR3 loop spans 17 amino acids. Sequenced: blood. The receptor's source is a woman aged 25 to 39 with Graves' hyperthyroidism. This chain connects TRBV27 to TRBJ2-5, with 12 positions matching TRBD2. The CDR3 loop reads CASRGLTSGRSPETQYF. CDR3 DNA sequence: TGTGCCAGCAGGGGTTTAACTAGCGGGAGGTCTCCAGAGACCCAGTACTTC.